These T cell receptor beta chains were read from a single sample in a study of T cells expressing NK-cell markers. From the 5' RACE reads, TCRdb lists one entry per CDR3 protein and no DNA. This repertoire includes 500,000 to 700,000 distinct CDR3 sequences. Sequencing used blood T cells: a sorted CD56 or NKG2C T cell subset, CD4+ or CD8+ T cells, or bulk PBMC T cells (not recorded which). These receptors were taken from a man younger than 35 in good health. Both conserved end residues are part of each CDR3.

>TRBV20-1|TRBJ1-1
CSARPQGAVLDTEAFF
>TRBV30|TRBJ2-3
CAWSAWTENSQYF
>TRBV6-1|TRBJ2-5
CASRGAGTHETQYF
>TRBV28|TRBJ2-7
CAISKTRYEQYF
>TRBV20-1|TRBJ1-6
CSAQSGHRDNSPLHF
>TRBV28|TRBJ2-7
CASSGGSLAYEQYF
>TRBV6-5|TRBJ2-7
CASSYRGFSEQYF
>TRBV6-5|TRBJ2-1
CASSYSTGEQFF
>TRBV27|TRBJ1-1
CASSRGILNTEAFF
>TRBV5-1|TRBJ2-3
CASSGAASTDTQYF
>TRBV10-3|TRBJ2-5
CAISWREESETQYF
>TRBV11-2|TRBJ2-4
CASSPPGGIIQYF
>TRBV7-3|TRBJ2-1
CASSLTRDQLGEQFF
>TRBV2|TRBJ2-1
CASSGSGTDREQFF
>TRBV7-2|TRBJ2-1
CASSFDFRNEQFF
>TRBV24-1|TRBJ2-1
CATSDFGRAFF
>TRBV10-3|TRBJ2-7
CATTGTSSYEQYF
>TRBV27|TRBJ1-6
CASSYIRSYNSPLHF
>TRBV3-1|TRBJ2-7
CASSQDGAGRWTEQYF
>TRBV7-9|TRBJ2-3
CASSPGTPKWDTQYF
>TRBV6-5|TRBJ2-7
CASSYSGRGTNEQYF
>TRBV7-2|TRBJ1-2
CASSLASTKNYGYTF
>TRBV5-1|TRBJ2-1
CASSAGGAIHEQFF
>TRBV6-5|TRBJ2-1
CASQPLGGNSYNEQFF
>TRBV12-3/TRBV12-4|TRBJ2-1
CASSLWIGATLRGSYNEQFF
>TRBV6-1|TRBJ2-2
CASTLNGGTLAGELFF
>TRBV14|TRBJ1-2
CASSQHLGQGYGYTF
>TRBV19|TRBJ1-1
CASSTRTGRNTEAFF
>TRBV20-1|TRBJ2-1
CSAKEMTGGSYNEQFF
>TRBV29-1|TRBJ1-1
CSVGLTTGAEAFF
>TRBV4-1|TRBJ1-1
CASSDAINRNEAFF
>TRBV20-1|TRBJ2-1
CSARRWTSVNEQFF
>TRBV16|TRBJ2-1
CASSQSGHGNNEQFF
>TRBV3-1|TRBJ2-3
CASSQLVGGLAENTQYF
>TRBV12-3/TRBV12-4|TRBJ2-3
CASTQDKSTQYF
>TRBV7-8|TRBJ2-2
CASSAGTGVATGELFF
>TRBV12-3/TRBV12-4|TRBJ2-5
CASSFIAETQYF
>TRBV12-3/TRBV12-4|TRBJ2-3
CASSLNARRMGGDTQYF
>TRBV10-3|TRBJ1-6
CAISGSNSPLHF
>TRBV7-7|TRBJ2-2
CASSLDPRGELFF
>TRBV5-1|TRBJ2-5
CASREVAGETQYF
>TRBV21-1|TRBJ1-6
CASSTEGQAYNSPLHF
>TRBV7-3|TRBJ2-7
CASSQYPDSYEQYF
>TRBV15|TRBJ2-1
CATSSRLGDEQFF
>TRBV6-5|TRBJ1-1
CASSYLGTSEAFF
>TRBV6-5|TRBJ1-5
CASSYSIGAVKGQPQHF
>TRBV4-1|TRBJ1-1
CASSQGRNTEAFF
>TRBV6-5|TRBJ1-2
CASSSSGFRSYTF
>TRBV29-1|TRBJ2-6
CSVEDTHWTGLSGANVLTF
>TRBV12-3/TRBV12-4|TRBJ1-2
CASSLPPGMDGYTF
>TRBV28|TRBJ2-7
CASSRLAGGPYEQYF
>TRBV6-2/TRBV6-3|TRBJ2-7
CASRQPGQLYEQYF
>TRBV7-9|TRBJ2-1
CASSAAGTSGGQFF
>TRBV27|TRBJ1-2
CASSLSGSIWGYTF
>TRBV5-1|TRBJ1-6
CASSYEGGPLHF